Shown below are 7 T cell receptor beta chains from a single sample sequenced in a study of CD8+ T cells in alopecia areata. The sample's treatment: oral pan-JAK inhibitor, 5-10 mg twice daily. cDNA serving as the sequencing template came from extracted, reverse transcribed RNA. The protocol was immunoSEQ multiplex PCR, while the TCRdb copy is restricted to in-frame clones and leaves out a portion. This sample has nearly 200,000 clones; about three fifths occur once, and the top ten carry roughly 5.8%. The specimen was CD4+ T cells sorted from blood, collected at week 24, from a patient treated with tofacitinib. These receptors originate from a human donor with alopecia areata.

The V call is TRBV2, the J call TRBJ2-7; a weak D match, TRBD2 (6 bases). The CDR3 length is 14 residues. V lost 7 bases to trimming and J lost 0 bases, with 13 bases between them. Per the germline V gene, CDR1 is SNHLY and CDR2 is FYNNEI. The CDR3 DNA reads TGTGCCAGCAAACCCGGGACTGACTCCTACGAGCAGTACTTC. It specifies CASKPGTDSYEQYF.

This clone was counted only a few times. V usage is TRBV5-1 and J usage is TRBJ2-7, with D possibly matching TRBD2 (6 bases). The CDR3 is 12 residues long. From germline, CDR1 is SGHRS and CDR2 YFSETQ. V was pared by 4 bases and J by 5 bases, with 10 bases between. The CDR3 reads CASSLGGHEQYF. In DNA, the CDR3 is TGCGCCAGCAGCCTGGGGGGACACGAGCAGTACTTC.

The rearrangement joins TRBV30 to TRBJ1-1, with no clear D. Germline CDR1 is GTSNPN and CDR2 is SVGIG (reference sequence). V lost 0 bases and J 1 base, leaving 9 bases between the germline ends. The CDR3 runs to 14 residues. In DNA, the CDR3 is TGTGCCTGGAGTGTTGGGCCCACGAACACTGAAGCTTTCTTT. This translates into CAWSVGPTNTEAFF.

This clone was found a few times. The chain employs TRBV5-1 and TRBJ2-1; 7 bases are shared with TRBD2. Germline V gene data show CDR1 as SGHRS and CDR2 as YFSETQ. The CDR3 loop spans 15 amino acids. The ends lost 2 bases at V and 0 bases at J; junction bases unmatched: 2. The DNA of the CDR3 is TGCGCCAGCAGCTTAAAGCGGGGCTCCTACAATGAGCAGTTCTTC. It translates to CASSLKRGSYNEQFF.

The rearrangement links TRBV9 to TRBJ2-3, with TRBD1 as a possible D gene (6 bases). The CDR3 runs to 17 residues. The germline V gene encodes CDR1 SGDLS and CDR2 YYNGEE. The V and J ends lost 4 bases and 1 base respectively, with 19 bases between them. The CDR3 loop is CASSPMKPGHGTDTQYF. CDR3 sequence (DNA): TGTGCCAGCAGCCCCATGAAACCGGGACACGGCACAGATACGCAGTATTTT.

In its sample, this clone was seen a few times. The V gene is TRBV2, the J gene TRBJ2-7; 9 nucleotides align to TRBD1. The CDR3 runs 15 residues. CDR1 is SNHLY and CDR2 is FYNNEI in the germline V gene. Trimming removed 7 bases from V and 1 base from J; junction bases left unmatched: 8. Written as DNA, the CDR3 is TGTGCCAGCACCGACGGACAGGGGAGGTCCTACGAGCAGTACTTC. Translating it yields CASTDGQGRSYEQYF.

The chain employs TRBV29-1 and TRBJ1-4, with a weak D call TRBD1 (5 bases). V shed 1 base and J shed 7 bases, with 10 bases lying between them. The CDR3 is 13 amino acids. CDR1 is SQVTM, CDR2 ANQGSEA, per germline. CDR3 residues: CSVEGGEAEKLFF. CDR3 sequence (DNA): TGCAGCGTTGAAGGGGGCGAAGCTGAAAAACTGTTTTTT. Full variable domain (rest looked up from reference TRBV29-1 and TRBJ1-4): SAVISQKPSRDICQRGTSLTIQCQVDSQVTMMFWYRQQPGQSLTLIATANQGSEATYESGFVIDKFPISRPNLTFSTLTVSNMSPEDSSIYLCSVEGGEAEKLFFGSGTQLSVL.